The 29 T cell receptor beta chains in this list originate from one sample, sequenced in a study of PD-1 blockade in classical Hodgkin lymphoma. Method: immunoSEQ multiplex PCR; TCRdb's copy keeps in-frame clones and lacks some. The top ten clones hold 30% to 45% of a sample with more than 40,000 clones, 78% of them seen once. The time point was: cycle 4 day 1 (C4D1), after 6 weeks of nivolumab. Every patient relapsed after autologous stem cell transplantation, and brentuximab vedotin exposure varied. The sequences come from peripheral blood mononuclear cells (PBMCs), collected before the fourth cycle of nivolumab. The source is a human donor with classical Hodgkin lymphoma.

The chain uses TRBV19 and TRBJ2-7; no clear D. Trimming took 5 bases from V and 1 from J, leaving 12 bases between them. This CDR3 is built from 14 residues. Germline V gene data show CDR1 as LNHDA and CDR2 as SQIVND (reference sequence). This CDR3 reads CASSLAVRSYEQYF. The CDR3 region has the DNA TGTGCCAGTAGTTTGGCAGTCAGGTCCTACGAGCAGTACTTC.

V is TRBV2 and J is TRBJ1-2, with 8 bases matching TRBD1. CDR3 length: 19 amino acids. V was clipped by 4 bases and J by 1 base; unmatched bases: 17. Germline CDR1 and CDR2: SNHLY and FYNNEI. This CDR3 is CASSGVEGMAGGFNYGYTF. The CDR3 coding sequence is TGTGCCAGCAGTGGAGTGGAGGGAATGGCAGGGGGCTTTAACTATGGCTACACCTTC.

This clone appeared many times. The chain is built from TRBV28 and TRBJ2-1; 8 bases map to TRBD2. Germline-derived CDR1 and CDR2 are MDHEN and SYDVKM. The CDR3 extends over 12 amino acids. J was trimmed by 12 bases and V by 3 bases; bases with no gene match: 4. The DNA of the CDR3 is TGTGCCAGCAGTTTTAGCGGGGTGCGGCAGTTCTTC. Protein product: CASSFSGVRQFF.

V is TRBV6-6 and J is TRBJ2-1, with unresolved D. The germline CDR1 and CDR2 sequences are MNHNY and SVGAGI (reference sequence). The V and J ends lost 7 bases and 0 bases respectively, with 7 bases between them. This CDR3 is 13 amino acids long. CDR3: CASTAVSYNEQFF. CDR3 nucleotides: TGTGCCAGCACGGCAGTCTCCTACAATGAGCAGTTCTTC.

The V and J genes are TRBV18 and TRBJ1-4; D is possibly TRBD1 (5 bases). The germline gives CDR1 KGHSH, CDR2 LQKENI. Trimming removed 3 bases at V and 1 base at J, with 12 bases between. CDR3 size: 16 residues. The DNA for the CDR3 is TGTGCCAGCTCACCGGGAGGGACTGTAACTAATGAAAAACTGTTTTTT. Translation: CASSPGGTVTNEKLFF.

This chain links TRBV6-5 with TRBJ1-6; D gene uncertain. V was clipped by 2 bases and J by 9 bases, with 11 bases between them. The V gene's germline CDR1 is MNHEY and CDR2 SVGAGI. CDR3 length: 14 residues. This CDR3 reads CASSYRRTSSPLHF. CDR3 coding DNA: TGTGCCAGCAGTTACCGCCGGACGAGTTCACCCCTCCACTTT.

For the CDR3, the DNA is TGTGCCAGCAGGCCCGGCGGGGGATCACGTAGCGAGCAGTACTTC. It translates to CASRPGGGSRSEQYF. The rearrangement uses TRBV11-3 and TRBJ2-7; 7 bases match TRBD2. The CDR3 consists of 15 residues. Germline-derived CDR1 and CDR2 are SGHNT and YENEEA. After removal of 6 bases from V and 6 bases from J, the junction contained 14 bases not matched to a gene. The variable domain in full, with the rest retrieved from reference TRBV11-3 and TRBJ2-7, is EAGVVQSPRYKIIEKKQPVAFWCNPISGHNTLYWYLQNLGQGPELLIRYENEEAVDDSQLPKDRFSAERLKGVDSTLKIQPAELGDSAVYLCASRPGGGSRSEQYFGPGTRLTVT.

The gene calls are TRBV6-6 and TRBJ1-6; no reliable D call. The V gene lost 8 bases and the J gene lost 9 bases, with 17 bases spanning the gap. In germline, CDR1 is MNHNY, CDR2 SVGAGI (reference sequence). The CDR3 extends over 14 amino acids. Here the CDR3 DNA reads TGTGCCAGCGGTAGGGATCAGGCTGGTTCACCCCTCCACTTT. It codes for CASGRDQAGSPLHF.

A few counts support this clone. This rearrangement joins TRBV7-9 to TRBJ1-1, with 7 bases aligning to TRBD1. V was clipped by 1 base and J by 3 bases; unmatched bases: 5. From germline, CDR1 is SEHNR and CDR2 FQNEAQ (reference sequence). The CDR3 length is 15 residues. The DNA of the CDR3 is TGTGCCAGCAGCTTAGGGTCAGGGGGGGACACTGAAGCTTTCTTT. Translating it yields CASSLGSGGDTEAFF.

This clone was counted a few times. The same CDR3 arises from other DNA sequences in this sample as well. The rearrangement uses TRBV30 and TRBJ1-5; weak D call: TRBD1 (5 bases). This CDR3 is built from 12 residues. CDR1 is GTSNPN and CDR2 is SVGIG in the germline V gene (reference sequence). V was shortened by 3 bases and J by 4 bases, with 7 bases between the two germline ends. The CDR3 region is CAWSRGNQPQHF. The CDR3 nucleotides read TGTGCCTGGAGCCGGGGGAATCAGCCCCAGCATTTT.

CDR3 residues: CASSRDRRGGTHTQYF. Written as DNA, the CDR3 is TGCGCCAGCAGCCGGGATCGGCGGGGGGGCACTCATACGCAGTATTTT. V usage is TRBV4-3 and J usage is TRBJ2-3; 9 nucleotides match TRBD2. The CDR3 is 16 amino acids. Trimming cost V 4 bases and J 7 bases; bases outside gene matches: 12. Germline-derived CDR1 and CDR2 are LGHNA and YSLEER.

The CDR3 DNA sequence: TGTGCCATCACCGAACCAGGGGGCTATTATGGCTACACCTTC. This codes for CAITEPGGYYGYTF. The chain has TRBV10-3 and TRBJ1-2, with 8 positions matching TRBD1. CDR3 size: 14 residues. Germline loops: CDR1 ENHRY, CDR2 SYGVKD. V shed 7 bases and J 5 bases; nucleotides not matched to a gene: 9.

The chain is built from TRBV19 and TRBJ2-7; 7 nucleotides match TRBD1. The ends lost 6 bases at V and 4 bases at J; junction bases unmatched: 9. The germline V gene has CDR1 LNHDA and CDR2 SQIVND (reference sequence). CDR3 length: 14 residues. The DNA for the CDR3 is TGTGCCAGTAGACCGGGACAGTTACGATACGAGCAGTACTTC. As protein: CASRPGQLRYEQYF.

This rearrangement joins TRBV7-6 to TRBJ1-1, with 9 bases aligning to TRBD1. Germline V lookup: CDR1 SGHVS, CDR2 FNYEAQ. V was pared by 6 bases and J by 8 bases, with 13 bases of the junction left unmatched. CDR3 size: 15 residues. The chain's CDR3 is CASSSGQGLLPEAFF. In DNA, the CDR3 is TGTGCCAGCAGTTCCGGACAGGGGCTCCTCCCGGAAGCTTTCTTT. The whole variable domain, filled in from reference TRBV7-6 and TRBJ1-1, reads GAGVSQSPRYKVTKRGQDVALRCDPISGHVSLYWYRQALGQGPEFLTYFNYEAQQDKSGLPNDRFSAERPEGSISTLTIQRTEQRDSAMYRCASSSGQGLLPEAFFGQGTRLTVV.

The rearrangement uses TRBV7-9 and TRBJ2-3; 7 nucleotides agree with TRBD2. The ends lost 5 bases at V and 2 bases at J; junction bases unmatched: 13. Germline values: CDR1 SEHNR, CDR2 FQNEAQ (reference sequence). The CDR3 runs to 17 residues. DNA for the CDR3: TGTGCCAGCAGCCTGACCCGGAGCGGGGAGCTCACAGATACGCAGTATTTT. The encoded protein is CASSLTRSGELTDTQYF.

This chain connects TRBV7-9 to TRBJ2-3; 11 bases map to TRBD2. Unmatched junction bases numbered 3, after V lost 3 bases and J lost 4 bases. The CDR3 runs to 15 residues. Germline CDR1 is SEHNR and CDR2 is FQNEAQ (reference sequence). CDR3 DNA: TGTGCCAGCAGCTTGGGACTAGCGGACTCAGATACGCAGTATTTT. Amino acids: CASSLGLADSDTQYF.

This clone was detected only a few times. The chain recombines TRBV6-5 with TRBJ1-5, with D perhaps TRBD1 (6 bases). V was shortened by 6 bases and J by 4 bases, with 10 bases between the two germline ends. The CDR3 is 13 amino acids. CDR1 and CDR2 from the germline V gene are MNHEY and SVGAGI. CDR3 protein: CASRGGINQPQHF. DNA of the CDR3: TGTGCCAGCAGAGGGGGGATTAATCAGCCCCAGCATTTT.

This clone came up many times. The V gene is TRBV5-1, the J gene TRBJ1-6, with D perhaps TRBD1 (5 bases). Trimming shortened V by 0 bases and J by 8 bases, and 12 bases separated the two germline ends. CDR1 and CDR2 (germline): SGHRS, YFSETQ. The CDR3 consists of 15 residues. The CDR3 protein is CASSLAGTADSPLHF. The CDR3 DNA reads TGCGCCAGCAGCTTGGCCGGGACGGCCGATTCACCCCTCCACTTT.

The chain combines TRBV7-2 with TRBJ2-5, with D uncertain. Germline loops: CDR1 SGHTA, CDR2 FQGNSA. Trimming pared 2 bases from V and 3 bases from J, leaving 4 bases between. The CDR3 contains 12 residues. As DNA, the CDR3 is TGTGCCAGCAGCTTACCTAAAGAGACCCAGTACTTC. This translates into CASSLPKETQYF.

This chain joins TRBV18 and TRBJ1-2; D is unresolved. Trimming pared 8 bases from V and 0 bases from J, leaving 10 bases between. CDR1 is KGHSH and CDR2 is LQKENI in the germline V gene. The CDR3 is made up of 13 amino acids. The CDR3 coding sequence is TGTGCCAGCGCCCCTCCCTCTAACTATGGCTACACCTTC. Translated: CASAPPSNYGYTF.

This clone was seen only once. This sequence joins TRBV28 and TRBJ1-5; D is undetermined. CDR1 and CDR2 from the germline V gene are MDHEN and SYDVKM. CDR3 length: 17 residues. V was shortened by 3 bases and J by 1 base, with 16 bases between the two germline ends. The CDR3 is CASSFVGLQGSNQPQHF. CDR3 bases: TGTGCCAGCAGTTTCGTGGGCTTACAAGGGAGCAATCAGCCCCAGCATTTT.

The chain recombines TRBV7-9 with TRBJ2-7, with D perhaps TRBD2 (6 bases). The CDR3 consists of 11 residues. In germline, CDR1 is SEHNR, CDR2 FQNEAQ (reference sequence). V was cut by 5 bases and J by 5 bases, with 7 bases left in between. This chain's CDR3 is CASSRGDEQYF. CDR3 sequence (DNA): TGTGCCAGCAGCCGCGGGGACGAGCAGTACTTC.

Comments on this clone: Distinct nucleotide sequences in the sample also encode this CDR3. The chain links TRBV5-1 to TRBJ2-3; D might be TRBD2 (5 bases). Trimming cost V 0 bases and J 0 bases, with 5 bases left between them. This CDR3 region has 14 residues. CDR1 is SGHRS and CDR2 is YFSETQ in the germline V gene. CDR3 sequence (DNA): TGCGCCAGCAGCTTGGCGGGGAGCACAGATACGCAGTATTTT. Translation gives CASSLAGSTDTQYF. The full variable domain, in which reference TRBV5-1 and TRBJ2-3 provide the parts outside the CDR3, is KAGVTQTPRYLIKTRGQQVTLSCSPISGHRSVSWYQQTPGQGLQFLFEYFSETQRNKGNFPGRFSGRQFSNSRSEMNVSTLELGDSALYLCASSLAGSTDTQYFGPGTRLTVL.

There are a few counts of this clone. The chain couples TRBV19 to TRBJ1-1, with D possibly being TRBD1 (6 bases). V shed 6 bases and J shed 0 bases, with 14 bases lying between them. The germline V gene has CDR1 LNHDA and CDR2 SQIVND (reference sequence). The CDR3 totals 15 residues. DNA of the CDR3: TGTGCCAGTAGCCCCGGGGGCGGAATGAACACTGAAGCTTTCTTT. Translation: CASSPGGGMNTEAFF.

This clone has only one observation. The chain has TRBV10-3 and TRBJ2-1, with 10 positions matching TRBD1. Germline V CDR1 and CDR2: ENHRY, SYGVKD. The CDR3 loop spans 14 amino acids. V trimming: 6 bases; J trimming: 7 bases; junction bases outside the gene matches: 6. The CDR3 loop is CAIRPGTGENEQFF. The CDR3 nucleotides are TGTGCCATCAGACCCGGGACAGGGGAGAATGAGCAGTTCTTC.

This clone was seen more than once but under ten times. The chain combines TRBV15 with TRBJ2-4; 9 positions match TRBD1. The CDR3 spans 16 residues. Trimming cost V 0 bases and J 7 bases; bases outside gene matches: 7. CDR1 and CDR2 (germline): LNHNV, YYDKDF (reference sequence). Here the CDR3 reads CATSRDQGTGKNIQYF. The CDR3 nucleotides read TGTGCCACCAGCAGAGATCAGGGGACAGGGAAGAACATTCAGTACTTC.

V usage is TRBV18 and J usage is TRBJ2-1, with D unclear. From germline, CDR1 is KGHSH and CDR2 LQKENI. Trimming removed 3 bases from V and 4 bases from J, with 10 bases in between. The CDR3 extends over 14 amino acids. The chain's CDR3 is CASSPSSTYNEQFF. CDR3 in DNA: TGTGCCAGCTCACCGAGTAGCACATACAATGAGCAGTTCTTC.

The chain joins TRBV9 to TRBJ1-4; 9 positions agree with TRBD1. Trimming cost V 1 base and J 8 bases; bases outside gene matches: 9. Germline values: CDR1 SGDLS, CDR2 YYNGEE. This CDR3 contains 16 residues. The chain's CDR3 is CASSVRVGTGNEKLFF. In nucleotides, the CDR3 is TGTGCCAGCAGCGTACGGGTCGGGACAGGGAACGAAAAACTGTTTTTT. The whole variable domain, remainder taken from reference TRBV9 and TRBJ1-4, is DSGVTQTPKHLITATGQRVTLRCSPRSGDLSVYWYQQSLDQGLQFLIQYYNGEERAKGNILERFSAQQFPDLHSELNLSSLELGDSALYFCASSVRVGTGNEKLFFGSGTQLSVL.

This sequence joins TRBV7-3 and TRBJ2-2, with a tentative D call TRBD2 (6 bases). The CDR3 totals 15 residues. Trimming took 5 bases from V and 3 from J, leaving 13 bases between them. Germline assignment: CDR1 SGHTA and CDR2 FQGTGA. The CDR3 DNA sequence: TGTGCCAGCAGCCCCGGGACTCTTTACACCGGGGAGCTGTTTTTT. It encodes CASSPGTLYTGELFF.